This T cell receptor beta chain was identified in a study of memory CD4+ T cells and cytomegalovirus serostatus. Study outcomes and limitations: CD4+ memory repertoires contained about two fifths of the 164 reported CMV TCRbeta sequences.

Here immunoSEQ multiplex PCR was the method, and the copy in TCRdb shows in-frame clones only, minus some. The sample consists of about 58,000 clones, approximately 77% of them appearing once. As for this clone: Antigen unknown.

The sort gate was single viable CD3+CD4+CD8-CD45RO+ cells for memory CD4+ T cells. Serostatus was set by detecting CMV pp150, pp28, p38, p52 IgG. Sequencing was done on a sample of memory CD4+ T cells from blood. This receptor was taken from an adult in good health and CMV-seronegative. Some clones in this sample may be carry-over from other donors' samples.

The CDR3 DNA reads TGTGCCAGCAGTAAAGGGGGCAGGGGCGCTAATGAAAAACTGTTTTTT. As protein: CASSKGGRGANEKLFF. The chain is built from TRBV28 and TRBJ1-4, with TRBD1 matching over 7 bases. The CDR3 covers 16 residues. CDR1 and CDR2 (germline): MDHEN, SYDVKM. Trimming at V came to 5 bases and at J to 3 bases, leaving 9 bases not matched to a gene.